This TCR beta chain is drawn from a study of blood T cell repertoires in COVID-19. Looking at the study overall: The origin of the acute and convalescent COVID-19 samples was the United States, Italy and Spain. The cDNA or gDNA used as material had been derived from T cells, B-cell-depleted T cells, or PBMCs.

The CDR3 spans 17 residues. The V gene lost 5 bases and the J gene lost 2 bases, with 19 bases spanning the gap. Germline V CDR1 and CDR2: KGHDR, SFDVKD. Study processing details: Counts of nucleated cells, estimated from reference gene primer amplification, were obtained. The data were produced by immunoSEQ multiplex PCR, yet TCRdb's version contains in-frame clones alone and is incomplete. The DNA gave D and trimming, while V, J and clone size come from that table. The sample yields 55,000 to 70,000 clones, around 83% seen once. The sequence was obtained from a man over 45 with acute or convalescent COVID-19. The material sequenced was peripheral blood. The genes are TRBV24-1 and TRBJ2-3; possible D gene TRBD2, 6 bases. DNA for the CDR3: TGTGCCACCAGTGGGGGGACTGCAAGCTGGAACACAGATACGCAGTATTTT. Its protein is CATSGGTASWNTDTQYF.